The present entry profiles one T cell receptor (beta chain) with its context. Antigen: not known. The same CDR3 also results from other DNA sequences found in this sample. The sample comes from a study of shared clonotypes between healthy human individuals. The overall study: The study enrolled two women and a few men aged 18 to 49. General study results and limits: Represented genetic and exposure-history diversity was restricted by having few donors.

Sequencing was performed on unsorted PBMC DNA using ten immunoSEQ deep assay plates. TCRdb's table, derived via immunoSEQ multiplex PCR, lists solely in-frame clones and lacks some. The repertoire holds about 510,000 clones, with about four fifths as singletons. Between the trimmed V and J ends, which lost 2 bases and 7 bases, there was a span of 10 bases. CDR1 SGDLS and CDR2 YYNGEE come from the germline V gene. This CDR3 is 13 amino acids long. The chain carries TRBV9 and TRBJ1-5; D is possibly TRBD1 (6 bases). This sequence was found in a woman between 40 and 55 years old in good health. Some clones in this sample may be carry-over from other donors' samples. Sequenced sample: PBMCs. The CDR3 DNA sequence: TGTGCCAGCAGCGTGGGGGCGGGGCAGCCCCAGCATTTT. It yields the protein CASSVGAGQPQHF.